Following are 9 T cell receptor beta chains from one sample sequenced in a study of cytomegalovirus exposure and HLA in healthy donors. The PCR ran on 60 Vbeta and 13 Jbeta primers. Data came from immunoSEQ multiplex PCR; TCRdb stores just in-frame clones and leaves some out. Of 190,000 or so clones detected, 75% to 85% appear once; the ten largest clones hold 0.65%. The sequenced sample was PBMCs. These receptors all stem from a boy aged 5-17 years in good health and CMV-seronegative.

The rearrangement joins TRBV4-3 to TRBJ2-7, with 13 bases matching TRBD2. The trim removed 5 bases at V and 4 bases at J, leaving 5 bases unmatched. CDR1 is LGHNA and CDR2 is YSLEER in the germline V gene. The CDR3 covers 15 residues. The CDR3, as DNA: TGCGCCAGCAGCAGGACTAGCGGGAGTCAGTACGAGCAGTACTTC. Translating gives CASSRTSGSQYEQYF.

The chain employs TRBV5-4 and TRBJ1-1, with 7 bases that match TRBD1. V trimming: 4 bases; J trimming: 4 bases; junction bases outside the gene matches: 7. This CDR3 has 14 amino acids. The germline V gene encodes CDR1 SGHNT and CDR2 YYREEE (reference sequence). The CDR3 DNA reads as TGTGCCAGCAGCACAAGACAGGGCGGCACTGAAGCTTTCTTT. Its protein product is CASSTRQGGTEAFF.

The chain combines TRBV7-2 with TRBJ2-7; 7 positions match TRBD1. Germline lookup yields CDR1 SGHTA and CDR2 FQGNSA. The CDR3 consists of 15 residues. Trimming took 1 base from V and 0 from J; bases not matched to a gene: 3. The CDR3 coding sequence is TGTGCCAGCAGCTTAGATGGGACAGACTCCTACGAGCAGTACTTC. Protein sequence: CASSLDGTDSYEQYF. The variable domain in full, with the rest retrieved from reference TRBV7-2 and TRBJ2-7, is GAGVSQSPSNKVTEKGKDVELRCDPISGHTALYWYRQSLGQGLEFLIYFQGNSAPDKSGLPSDRFSAERTGGSVSTLTIQRTQQEDSAVYLCASSLDGTDSYEQYFGPGTRLTVT.

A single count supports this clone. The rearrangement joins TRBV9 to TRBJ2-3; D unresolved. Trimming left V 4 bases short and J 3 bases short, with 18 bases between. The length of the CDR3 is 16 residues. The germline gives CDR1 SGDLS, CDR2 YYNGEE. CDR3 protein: CASSPRRSSGTDTQYF. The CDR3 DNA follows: TGTGCCAGCAGCCCTCGAAGGTCTTCAGGAACAGATACGCAGTATTTT. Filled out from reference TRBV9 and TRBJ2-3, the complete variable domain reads DSGVTQTPKHLITATGQRVTLRCSPRSGDLSVYWYQQSLDQGLQFLIQYYNGEERAKGNILERFSAQQFPDLHSELNLSSLELGDSALYFCASSPRRSSGTDTQYFGPGTRLTVL.

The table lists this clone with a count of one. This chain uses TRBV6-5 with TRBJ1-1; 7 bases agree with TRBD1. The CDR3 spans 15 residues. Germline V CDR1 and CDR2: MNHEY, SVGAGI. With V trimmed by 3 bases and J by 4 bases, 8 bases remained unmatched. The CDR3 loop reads CASSYNPRGSTEAFF. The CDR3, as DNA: TGTGCCAGCAGTTATAACCCCAGGGGGAGCACTGAAGCTTTCTTT.

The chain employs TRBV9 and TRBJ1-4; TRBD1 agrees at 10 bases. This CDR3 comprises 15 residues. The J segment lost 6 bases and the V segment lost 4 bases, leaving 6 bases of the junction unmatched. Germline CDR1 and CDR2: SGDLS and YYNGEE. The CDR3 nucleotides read TGTGCCAGCAGCCCGGAGACAGGGGGCGATGAAAAACTGTTTTTT. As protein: CASSPETGGDEKLFF.

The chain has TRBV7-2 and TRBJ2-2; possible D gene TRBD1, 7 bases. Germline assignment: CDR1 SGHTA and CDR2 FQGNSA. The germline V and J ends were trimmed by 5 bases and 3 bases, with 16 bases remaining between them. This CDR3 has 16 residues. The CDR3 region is CASSLLGGQYTGELFF. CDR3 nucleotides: TGTGCCAGCAGCCTCTTGGGGGGACAGTACACCGGGGAGCTGTTTTTT.

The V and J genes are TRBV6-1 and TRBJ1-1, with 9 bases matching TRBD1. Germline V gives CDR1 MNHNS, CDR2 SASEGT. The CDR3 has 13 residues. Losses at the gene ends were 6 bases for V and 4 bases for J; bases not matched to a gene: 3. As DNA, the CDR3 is TGTGCCAGCAGAGGGACAGGGAGCACTGAAGCTTTCTTT. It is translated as CASRGTGSTEAFF.

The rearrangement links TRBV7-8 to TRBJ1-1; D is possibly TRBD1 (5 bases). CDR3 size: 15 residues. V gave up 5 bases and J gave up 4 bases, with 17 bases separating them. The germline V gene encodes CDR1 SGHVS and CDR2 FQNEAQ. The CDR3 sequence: CASSPPRGEGTEAFF. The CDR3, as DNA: TGTGCCAGCAGCCCTCCACGGGGGGAGGGCACTGAAGCTTTCTTT.